The clone carrying this T cell receptor (beta chain) was seen many times. What it recognizes is unknown. The source of the sample is a study of T cells after yellow fever vaccination. Study results and limitations: Reappearance after the booster was observed for most primary-vaccination clones (about 95% CD4, almost 90% CD8). There was a possibility that FACS-sorted repertoires contained abundant clonotypes contaminating from the bulk population. Of the clonotypes, a small share occurred in both CD4 and CD8 compartments.

The ends lost 5 bases at V and 8 bases at J; junction bases unmatched: 19. Per germline, CDR1 SGHKS and CDR2 YYEKEE (reference sequence). This CDR3 has 17 residues. MiXCR was run by TCRdb on the 5' RACE reads, yielding one entry per CDR3 protein. The table shows 150,000 to 200,000 distinct CDR3 sequences, with roughly 6.2% occurring only once. The starting material was CD4+ T cells sorted from PBMCs, obtained on the day of the first yellow fever vaccination. V and J are TRBV5-5 and TRBJ2-1, with 7 bases identical to TRBD2. This receptor was obtained from a man aged 18 to 29 who received the YFV17D yellow fever vaccine. In nucleotides, the CDR3 is TGTGCCAGCAGTTTAGCTCCCGGGACTACTATCCCCTATGAGCAGTTCTTC. This sequence encodes CASSLAPGTTIPYEQFF. The full variable domain, completed using reference TRBV5-5 and TRBJ2-1, is DAGVTQSPTHLIKTRGQQVTLRCSPISGHKSVSWYQQVLGQGPQFIFQYYEKEERGRGNFPDRFSARQFPNYSSELNVNALLLGDSALYLCASSLAPGTTIPYEQFFGPGTRLTVL.